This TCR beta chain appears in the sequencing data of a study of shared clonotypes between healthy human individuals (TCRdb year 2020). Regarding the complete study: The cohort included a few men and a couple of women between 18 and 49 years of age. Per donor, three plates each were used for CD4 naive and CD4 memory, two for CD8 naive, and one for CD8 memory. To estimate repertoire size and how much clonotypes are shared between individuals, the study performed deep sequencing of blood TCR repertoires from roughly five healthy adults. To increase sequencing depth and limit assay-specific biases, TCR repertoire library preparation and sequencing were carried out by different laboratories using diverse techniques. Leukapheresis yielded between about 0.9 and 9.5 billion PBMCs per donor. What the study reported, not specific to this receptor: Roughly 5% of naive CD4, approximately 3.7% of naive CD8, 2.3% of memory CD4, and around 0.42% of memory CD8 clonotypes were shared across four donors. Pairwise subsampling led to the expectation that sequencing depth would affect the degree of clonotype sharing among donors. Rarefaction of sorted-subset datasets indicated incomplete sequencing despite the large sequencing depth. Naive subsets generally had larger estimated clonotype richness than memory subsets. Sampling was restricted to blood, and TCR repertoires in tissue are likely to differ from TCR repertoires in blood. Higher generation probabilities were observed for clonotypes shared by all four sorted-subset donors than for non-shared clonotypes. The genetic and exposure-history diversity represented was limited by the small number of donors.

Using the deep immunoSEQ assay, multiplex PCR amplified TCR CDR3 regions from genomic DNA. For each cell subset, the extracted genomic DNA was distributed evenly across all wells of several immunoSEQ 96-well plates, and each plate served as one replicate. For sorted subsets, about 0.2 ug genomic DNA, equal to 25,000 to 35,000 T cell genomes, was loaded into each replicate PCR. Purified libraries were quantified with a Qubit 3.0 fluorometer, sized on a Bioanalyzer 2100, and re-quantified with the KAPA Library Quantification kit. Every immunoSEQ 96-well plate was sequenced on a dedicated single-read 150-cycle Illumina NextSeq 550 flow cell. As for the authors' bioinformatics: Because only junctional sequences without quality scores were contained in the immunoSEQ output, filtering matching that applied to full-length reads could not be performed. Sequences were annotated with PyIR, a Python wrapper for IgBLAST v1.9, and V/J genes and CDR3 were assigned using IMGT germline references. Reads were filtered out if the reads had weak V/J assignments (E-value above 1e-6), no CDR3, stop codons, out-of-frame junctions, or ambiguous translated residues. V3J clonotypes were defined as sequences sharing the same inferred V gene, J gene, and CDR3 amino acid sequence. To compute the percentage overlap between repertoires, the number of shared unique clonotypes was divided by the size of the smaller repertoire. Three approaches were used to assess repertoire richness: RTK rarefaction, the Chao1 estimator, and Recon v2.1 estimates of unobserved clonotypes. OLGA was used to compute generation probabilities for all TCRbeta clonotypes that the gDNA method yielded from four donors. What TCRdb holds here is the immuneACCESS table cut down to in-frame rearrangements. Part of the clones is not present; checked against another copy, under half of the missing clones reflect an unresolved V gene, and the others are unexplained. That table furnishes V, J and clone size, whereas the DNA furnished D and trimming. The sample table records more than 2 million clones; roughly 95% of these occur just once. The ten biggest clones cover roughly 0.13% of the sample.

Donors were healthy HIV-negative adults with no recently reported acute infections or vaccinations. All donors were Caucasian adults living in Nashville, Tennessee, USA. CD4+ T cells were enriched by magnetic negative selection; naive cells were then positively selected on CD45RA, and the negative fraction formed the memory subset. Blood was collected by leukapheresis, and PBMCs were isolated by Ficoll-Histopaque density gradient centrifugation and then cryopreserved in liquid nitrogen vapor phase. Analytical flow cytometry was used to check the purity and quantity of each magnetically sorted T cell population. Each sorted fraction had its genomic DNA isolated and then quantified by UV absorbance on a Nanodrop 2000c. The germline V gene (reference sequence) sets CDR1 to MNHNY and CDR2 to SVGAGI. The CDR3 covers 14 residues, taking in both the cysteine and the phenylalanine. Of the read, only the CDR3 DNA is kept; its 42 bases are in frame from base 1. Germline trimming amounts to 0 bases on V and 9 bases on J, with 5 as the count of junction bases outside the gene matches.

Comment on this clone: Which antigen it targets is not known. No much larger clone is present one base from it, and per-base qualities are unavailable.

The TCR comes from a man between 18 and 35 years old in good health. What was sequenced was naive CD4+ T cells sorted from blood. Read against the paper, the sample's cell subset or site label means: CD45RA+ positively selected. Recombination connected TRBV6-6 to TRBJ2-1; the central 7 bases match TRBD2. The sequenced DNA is TGTGCCAGCAGTTACTCGAGTACGGGGGGTGAGCAGTTCTTC. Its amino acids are CASSYSSTGGEQFF.